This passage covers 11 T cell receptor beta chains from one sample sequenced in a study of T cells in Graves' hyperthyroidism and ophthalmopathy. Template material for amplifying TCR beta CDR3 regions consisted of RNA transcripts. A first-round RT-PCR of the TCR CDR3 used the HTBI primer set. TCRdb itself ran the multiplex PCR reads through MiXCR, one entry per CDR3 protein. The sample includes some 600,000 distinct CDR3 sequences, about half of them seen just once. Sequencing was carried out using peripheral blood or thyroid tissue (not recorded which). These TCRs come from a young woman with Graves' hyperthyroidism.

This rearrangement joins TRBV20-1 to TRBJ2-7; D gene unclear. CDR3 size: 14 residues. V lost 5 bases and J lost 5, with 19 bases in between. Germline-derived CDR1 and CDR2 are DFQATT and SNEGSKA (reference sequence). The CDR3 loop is CSACRAPAAHEQYF. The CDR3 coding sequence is TGCAGTGCTTGTCGTGCTCCCGCAGCGCACGAGCAGTACTTC.

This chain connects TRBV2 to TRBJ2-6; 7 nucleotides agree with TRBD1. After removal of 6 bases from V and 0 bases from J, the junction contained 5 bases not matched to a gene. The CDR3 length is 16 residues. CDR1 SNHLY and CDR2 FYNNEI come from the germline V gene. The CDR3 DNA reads TGTGCCAGCAGCCACGACAGGGACTCTGGGGCCAACGTCCTGACTTTC. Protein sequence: CASSHDRDSGANVLTF.

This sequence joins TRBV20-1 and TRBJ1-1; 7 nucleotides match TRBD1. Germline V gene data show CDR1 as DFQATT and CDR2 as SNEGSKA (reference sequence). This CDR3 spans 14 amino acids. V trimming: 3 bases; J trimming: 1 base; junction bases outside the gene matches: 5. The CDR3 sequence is CSARMGQKNTEAFF. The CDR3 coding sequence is TGCAGTGCTAGGATGGGACAGAAGAACACTGAAGCTTTCTTT.

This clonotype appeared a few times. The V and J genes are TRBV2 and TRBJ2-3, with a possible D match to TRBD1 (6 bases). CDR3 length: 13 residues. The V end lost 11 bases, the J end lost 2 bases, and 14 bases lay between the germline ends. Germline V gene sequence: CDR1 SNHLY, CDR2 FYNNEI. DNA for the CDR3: TGTGCCGGCACAGGGCCTTACACAGATACGCAGTATTTT. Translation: CAGTGPYTDTQYF.

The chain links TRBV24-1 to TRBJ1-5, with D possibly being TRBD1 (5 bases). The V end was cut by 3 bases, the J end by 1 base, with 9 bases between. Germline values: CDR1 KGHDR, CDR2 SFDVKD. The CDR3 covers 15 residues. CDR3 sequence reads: CATSDARVSNQPQHF. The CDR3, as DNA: TGTGCCACCAGTGATGCCAGGGTAAGCAATCAGCCCCAGCATTTT.

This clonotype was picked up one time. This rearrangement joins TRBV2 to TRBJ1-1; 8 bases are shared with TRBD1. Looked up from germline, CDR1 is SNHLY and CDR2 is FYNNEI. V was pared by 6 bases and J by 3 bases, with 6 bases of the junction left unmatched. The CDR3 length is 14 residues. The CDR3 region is CASRDGTGDTEAFF. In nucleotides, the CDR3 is TGTGCCAGCAGAGACGGGACAGGAGACACTGAAGCTTTCTTT.

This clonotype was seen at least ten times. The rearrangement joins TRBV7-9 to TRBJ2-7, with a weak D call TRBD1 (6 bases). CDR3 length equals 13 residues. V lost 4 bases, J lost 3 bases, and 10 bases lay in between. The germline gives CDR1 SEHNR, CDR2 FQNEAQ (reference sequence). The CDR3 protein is CASSYNRDYEQYF. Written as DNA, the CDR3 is TGTGCCAGCAGCTATAACAGGGACTACGAGCAGTACTTC.

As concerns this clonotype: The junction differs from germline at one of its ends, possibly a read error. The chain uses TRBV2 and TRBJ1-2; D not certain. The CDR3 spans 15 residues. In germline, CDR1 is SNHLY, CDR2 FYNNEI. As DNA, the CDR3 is TGTGCCAGCAGAACAAACTCGGCAGCTAACTGTGGCTACACCTTC. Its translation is CASRTNSAANCGYTF.

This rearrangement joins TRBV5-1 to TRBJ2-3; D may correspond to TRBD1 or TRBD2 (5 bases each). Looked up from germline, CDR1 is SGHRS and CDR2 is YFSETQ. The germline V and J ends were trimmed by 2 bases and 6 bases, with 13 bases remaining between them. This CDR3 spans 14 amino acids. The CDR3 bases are TGCGCCAGCAGCTTCGGCCACGGGGCGGATACGCAGTATTTT. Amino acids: CASSFGHGADTQYF.

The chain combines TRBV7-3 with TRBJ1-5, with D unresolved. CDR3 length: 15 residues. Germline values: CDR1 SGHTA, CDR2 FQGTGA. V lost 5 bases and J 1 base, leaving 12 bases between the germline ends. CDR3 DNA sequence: TGTGCCAGCAGCCTCACGGGTGCGAGCAATCAGCCCCAGCATTTT. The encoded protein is CASSLTGASNQPQHF.

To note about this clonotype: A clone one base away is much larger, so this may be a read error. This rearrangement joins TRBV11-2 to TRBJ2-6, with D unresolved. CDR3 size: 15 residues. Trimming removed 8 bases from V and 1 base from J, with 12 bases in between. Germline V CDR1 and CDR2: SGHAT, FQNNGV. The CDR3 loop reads CASGAALSGANVLTF. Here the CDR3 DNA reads TGTGCCAGCGGCGCCGCACTATCTGGGGCCAACGTCCTGACTTTC.